This is a list of T cell receptor beta chains from one sample in a study of cytomegalovirus exposure and HLA in healthy donors. Libraries were prepared by immunoSEQ multiplex PCR; TCRdb keeps only in-frame clonotypes and omits some of them. The sample has 150,000 to 200,000 clones, about 80% seen once. Specimen: PBMCs. These receptor sequences come from a woman aged 25 to 39 in good health and CMV-seropositive. The CDR3 runs from the conserved cysteine through the conserved F or W. D genes are given only for firm matches. Expanded clones get a size class; other rows say once, few or many, or leave the size out.

v_call: TRBV11-2
j_call: TRBJ2-7
clone_size: .
d_call: .
cdr3_length: 14
cdr3_aa: CASSGEDISYEQYF

v_call: TRBV5-1
j_call: TRBJ2-5
clone_size: .
d_call: .
cdr3_length: 14
cdr3_aa: CASSLGAGGETQYF

v_call: TRBV2
j_call: TRBJ1-2
clone_size: .
d_call: .
cdr3_length: 12
cdr3_aa: CASTMAGLGYTF

v_call: TRBV6-1
j_call: TRBJ2-1
clone_size: .
d_call: .
cdr3_length: 13
cdr3_aa: CASRRTGWNEQFF

v_call: TRBV5-5
j_call: TRBJ2-2
clone_size: .
d_call: TRBD2
cdr3_length: 16
cdr3_aa: CASSRTSGSVTGELFF

v_call: TRBV2
j_call: TRBJ2-1
clone_size: .
d_call: TRBD2
cdr3_length: 16
cdr3_aa: CASRRQLAGAYNEQFF

v_call: TRBV30
j_call: TRBJ1-1
clone_size: .
d_call: .
cdr3_length: 14
cdr3_aa: CAWSKLTGDTEAFF

v_call: TRBV15
j_call: TRBJ2-4
clone_size: once
d_call: TRBD1
cdr3_length: 15
cdr3_aa: CATSRTGTGINIQYF

v_call: TRBV6-1
j_call: TRBJ1-1
clone_size: .
d_call: .
cdr3_length: 12
cdr3_aa: CATRTANTEAFF

v_call: TRBV28
j_call: TRBJ1-1
clone_size: .
d_call: .
cdr3_length: 12
cdr3_aa: CASSDRNTEAFF

v_call: TRBV14
j_call: TRBJ2-2
clone_size: .
d_call: TRBD2
cdr3_length: 15
cdr3_aa: CASRQAGELSGELFF

v_call: TRBV7-2
j_call: TRBJ2-7
clone_size: .
d_call: .
cdr3_length: 15
cdr3_aa: CASTPTDWSSYEQYF

v_call: TRBV25-1
j_call: TRBJ1-6
clone_size: once
d_call: .
cdr3_length: 16
cdr3_aa: CASSESQGSYNSPLHF

v_call: TRBV6-5
j_call: TRBJ1-1
clone_size: .
d_call: .
cdr3_length: 14
cdr3_aa: CASSYGHMNTEAFF

v_call: TRBV5-1
j_call: TRBJ2-2
clone_size: .
d_call: TRBD1
cdr3_length: 19
cdr3_aa: CASSSGTFRDRGYTGELFF

v_call: TRBV30
j_call: TRBJ2-2
clone_size: .
d_call: TRBD1
cdr3_length: 15
cdr3_aa: CAWRAGTGYWGELFF

v_call: TRBV7-2
j_call: TRBJ1-2
clone_size: .
d_call: TRBD1
cdr3_length: 17
cdr3_aa: CASSHFQKDRAALGYTF

v_call: TRBV28
j_call: TRBJ2-7
clone_size: .
d_call: .
cdr3_length: 12
cdr3_aa: CASSSNTYEQYF

v_call: TRBV5-1
j_call: TRBJ2-7
clone_size: .
d_call: TRBD2
cdr3_length: 14
cdr3_aa: CASSFVAGEYEQYF

v_call: TRBV5-6
j_call: TRBJ2-7
clone_size: .
d_call: .
cdr3_length: 14
cdr3_aa: CASSLGRGSYEQYF

v_call: TRBV5-8
j_call: TRBJ1-2
clone_size: once
d_call: .
cdr3_length: 14
cdr3_aa: CASSLQGAYYGYTF

v_call: TRBV5-1
j_call: TRBJ1-3
clone_size: once
d_call: TRBD1
cdr3_length: 15
cdr3_aa: CASSSGTGTGNTIYF

v_call: TRBV4-1
j_call: TRBJ1-1
clone_size: .
d_call: .
cdr3_length: 16
cdr3_aa: CASSHIAFGENTEAFF

v_call: TRBV4-3
j_call: TRBJ1-3
clone_size: .
d_call: .
cdr3_length: 17
cdr3_aa: CASSQDIPGSSGNTIYF

v_call: TRBV7-2
j_call: .
clone_size: .
d_call: .
cdr3_length: 14
cdr3_aa: CASSPGHSPGEQYF

v_call: TRBV20-1
j_call: TRBJ1-2
clone_size: once
d_call: .
cdr3_length: 11
cdr3_aa: CSARASYGYTF

v_call: TRBV7-8
j_call: TRBJ1-4
clone_size: .
d_call: TRBD1
cdr3_length: 14
cdr3_aa: CASSLRQGDGKLFF

v_call: TRBV9
j_call: TRBJ2-7
clone_size: .
d_call: .
cdr3_length: 15
cdr3_aa: CASSAEGGSTYEQYF

v_call: TRBV4-3
j_call: TRBJ2-1
clone_size: .
d_call: TRBD1
cdr3_length: 15
cdr3_aa: CASSRGGQGLNEQFF

v_call: TRBV28
j_call: TRBJ1-4
clone_size: .
d_call: .
cdr3_length: 12
cdr3_aa: CASRGDNEKLFF

v_call: TRBV7-6
j_call: TRBJ1-1
clone_size: .
d_call: TRBD1
cdr3_length: 17
cdr3_aa: CASSLVRDRILNTEAFF

v_call: TRBV2
j_call: TRBJ1-3
clone_size: .
d_call: .
cdr3_length: 16
cdr3_aa: CASSVRQVGSGNTIYF

v_call: TRBV27
j_call: TRBJ2-1
clone_size: .
d_call: TRBD2
cdr3_length: 16
cdr3_aa: CASSLRLAGGHNEQFF

v_call: TRBV19
j_call: TRBJ2-3
clone_size: .
d_call: TRBD2
cdr3_length: 16
cdr3_aa: CASSIDDGGAVDTQYF

v_call: TRBV18
j_call: TRBJ1-1
clone_size: few
d_call: TRBD1
cdr3_length: 17
cdr3_aa: CASSPRNSLTGETEAFF

v_call: TRBV7-6
j_call: TRBJ1-1
clone_size: .
d_call: .
cdr3_length: 13
cdr3_aa: CASSRTGGSGAFF

v_call: TRBV7-9
j_call: TRBJ2-1
clone_size: few
d_call: .
cdr3_length: 16
cdr3_aa: CASSFTRGGPRGEQFF

v_call: TRBV7-9
j_call: TRBJ1-2
clone_size: .
d_call: TRBD1
cdr3_length: 16
cdr3_aa: CASSFNQGAREYGYTF

v_call: TRBV15
j_call: TRBJ1-1
clone_size: few
d_call: .
cdr3_length: 12
cdr3_aa: CATSRDRGRTFF

v_call: TRBV6-5
j_call: TRBJ2-7
clone_size: once
d_call: TRBD1
cdr3_length: 15
cdr3_aa: CASRSGTGGTYEQYF

v_call: TRBV19
j_call: TRBJ2-5
clone_size: .
d_call: .
cdr3_length: 15
cdr3_aa: CASSISNGGQETQYF

v_call: TRBV15
j_call: TRBJ2-3
clone_size: .
d_call: TRBD1
cdr3_length: 15
cdr3_aa: CATSRPGQGARGQYF

v_call: TRBV4-3
j_call: TRBJ1-1
clone_size: few
d_call: .
cdr3_length: 16
cdr3_aa: CASSQVGWRGLSEAFF

v_call: TRBV7-9
j_call: TRBJ1-4
clone_size: once
d_call: TRBD1
cdr3_length: 13
cdr3_aa: CASSLRTGEKLFF